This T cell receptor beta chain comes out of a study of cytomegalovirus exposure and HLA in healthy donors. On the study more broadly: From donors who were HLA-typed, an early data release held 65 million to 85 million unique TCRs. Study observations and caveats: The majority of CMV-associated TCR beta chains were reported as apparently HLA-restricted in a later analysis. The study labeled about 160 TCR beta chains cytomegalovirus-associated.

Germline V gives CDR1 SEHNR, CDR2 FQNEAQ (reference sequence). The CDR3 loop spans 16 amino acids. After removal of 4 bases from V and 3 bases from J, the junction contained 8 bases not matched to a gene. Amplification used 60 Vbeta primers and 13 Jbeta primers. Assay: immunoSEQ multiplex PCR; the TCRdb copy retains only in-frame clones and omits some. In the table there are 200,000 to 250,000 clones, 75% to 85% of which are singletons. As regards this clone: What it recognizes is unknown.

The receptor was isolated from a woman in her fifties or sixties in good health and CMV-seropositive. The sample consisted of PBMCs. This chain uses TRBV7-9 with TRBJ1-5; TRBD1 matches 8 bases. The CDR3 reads CASSSNTGGPNQPQHF. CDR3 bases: TGTGCCAGCAGCTCAAACACAGGGGGTCCCAATCAGCCCCAGCATTTT.